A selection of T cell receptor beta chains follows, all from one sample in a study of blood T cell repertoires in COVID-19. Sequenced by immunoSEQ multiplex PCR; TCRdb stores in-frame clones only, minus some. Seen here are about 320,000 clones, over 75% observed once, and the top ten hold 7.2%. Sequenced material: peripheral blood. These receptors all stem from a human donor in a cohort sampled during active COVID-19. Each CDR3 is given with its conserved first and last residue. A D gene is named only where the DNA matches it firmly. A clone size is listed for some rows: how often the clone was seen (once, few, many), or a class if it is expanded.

CDR3 protein: CGAALRGEAFF; CDR3 DNA: TGCGGAGCAGCTCTCCGTGGTGAAGCTTTCTTT; J gene: TRBJ1-1; V gene: TRBV29-1; D gene: -; clone size: -; CDR3 length: 11
CDR3 protein: CASINEGQAWDTEAFF; CDR3 DNA: TGTGCCAGCATCAATGAAGGACAGGCGTGGGACACTGAAGCTTTCTTT; J gene: TRBJ1-1; V gene: TRBV2; D gene: TRBD1; clone size: -; CDR3 length: 16
CDR3 protein: CASSEGDRSGNTIYF; CDR3 DNA: TGTGCCAGCAGTGAGGGGGACAGATCTGGAAACACCATATATTTT; J gene: TRBJ1-3; V gene: TRBV2; D gene: TRBD1; clone size: -; CDR3 length: 15
CDR3 protein: CASSLRSRTYEQYF; CDR3 DNA: TGCGCCAGCAGCTTGCGCTCCAGGACCTACGAGCAGTACTTC; J gene: TRBJ2-7; V gene: TRBV5-1; D gene: -; clone size: -; CDR3 length: 14
CDR3 protein: CASSQPGEDSNQPQHF; CDR3 DNA: TGCGCCAGCAGTCAACCCGGGGAAGATAGCAATCAGCCCCAGCATTTT; J gene: TRBJ1-5; V gene: TRBV23-1; D gene: -; clone size: -; CDR3 length: 16
CDR3 protein: CASSDIQGSILNNEQFF; CDR3 DNA: TGTGCCAGCAGTGATATACAGGGATCAATTTTAAACAATGAGCAGTTCTTC; J gene: TRBJ2-1; V gene: TRBV25-1; D gene: -; clone size: -; CDR3 length: 17
CDR3 protein: CASTGQGSRNEQFF; CDR3 DNA: TGTGCCAGCACGGGACAGGGGTCGAGGAATGAGCAGTTCTTC; J gene: TRBJ2-1; V gene: TRBV2; D gene: TRBD1; clone size: -; CDR3 length: 14
CDR3 protein: CASSDRGRTDTQYF; CDR3 DNA: TGTGCCAGCAGTGACAGGGGGCGCACAGATACGCAGTATTTT; J gene: TRBJ2-3; V gene: TRBV25-1; D gene: TRBD1; clone size: -; CDR3 length: 14
CDR3 protein: CASSRQGNQPQHF; CDR3 DNA: TGTGCCAGCAGCCGACAGGGGAATCAGCCCCAGCATTTT; J gene: TRBJ1-5; V gene: TRBV6-1; D gene: TRBD1; clone size: few; CDR3 length: 13
CDR3 protein: CASSLEQEETQYF; CDR3 DNA: TGCGCCAGCAGCTTGGAACAGGAAGAGACCCAGTACTTC; J gene: TRBJ2-5; V gene: TRBV5-1; D gene: -; clone size: once; CDR3 length: 13
CDR3 protein: CSVEEPGQVYGYTF; CDR3 DNA: TGCAGCGTTGAAGAACCGGGACAGGTTTACGGCTACACCTTC; J gene: TRBJ1-2; V gene: TRBV29-1; D gene: TRBD1; clone size: -; CDR3 length: 14
CDR3 protein: CASSPRDRVNYGYTF; CDR3 DNA: TGTGCCAGCTCACCAAGGGACAGGGTTAACTATGGCTACACCTTC; J gene: TRBJ1-2; V gene: TRBV18; D gene: TRBD1; clone size: -; CDR3 length: 15
CDR3 protein: CASSPSGSFYEQYF; CDR3 DNA: TGTGCCAGCAGCCCCAGCGGGTCGTTCTACGAGCAGTACTTC; J gene: TRBJ2-7; V gene: TRBV5-5; D gene: -; clone size: -; CDR3 length: 14
CDR3 protein: CASRNPGLSYNEQFF; CDR3 DNA: TGTGCCAGCAGGAACCCGGGACTCTCCTACAATGAGCAGTTCTTC; J gene: TRBJ2-1; V gene: TRBV6-6; D gene: -; clone size: once; CDR3 length: 15
CDR3 protein: CASSSSVGDSPLHF; CDR3 DNA: TGTGCCAGCAGTTCGAGTGTAGGGGATTCACCCCTCCACTTT; J gene: TRBJ1-6; V gene: TRBV5-4; D gene: -; clone size: -; CDR3 length: 14
CDR3 protein: CASEDRGSLEQYF; CDR3 DNA: TGTGCCAGCGAGGACAGGGGGTCATTGGAGCAGTACTTC; J gene: TRBJ2-7; V gene: TRBV2; D gene: TRBD1; clone size: -; CDR3 length: 13
CDR3 protein: CAWSVRGYGYTF; CDR3 DNA: TGTGCCTGGAGTGTACGGGGTTATGGCTACACCTTC; J gene: TRBJ1-2; V gene: TRBV30; D gene: -; clone size: -; CDR3 length: 12
CDR3 protein: CASSRLSYEQYF; CDR3 DNA: TGTGCCAGCAGCCGACTCTCCTACGAGCAGTACTTC; J gene: TRBJ2-7; V gene: TRBV5-8; D gene: -; clone size: -; CDR3 length: 12